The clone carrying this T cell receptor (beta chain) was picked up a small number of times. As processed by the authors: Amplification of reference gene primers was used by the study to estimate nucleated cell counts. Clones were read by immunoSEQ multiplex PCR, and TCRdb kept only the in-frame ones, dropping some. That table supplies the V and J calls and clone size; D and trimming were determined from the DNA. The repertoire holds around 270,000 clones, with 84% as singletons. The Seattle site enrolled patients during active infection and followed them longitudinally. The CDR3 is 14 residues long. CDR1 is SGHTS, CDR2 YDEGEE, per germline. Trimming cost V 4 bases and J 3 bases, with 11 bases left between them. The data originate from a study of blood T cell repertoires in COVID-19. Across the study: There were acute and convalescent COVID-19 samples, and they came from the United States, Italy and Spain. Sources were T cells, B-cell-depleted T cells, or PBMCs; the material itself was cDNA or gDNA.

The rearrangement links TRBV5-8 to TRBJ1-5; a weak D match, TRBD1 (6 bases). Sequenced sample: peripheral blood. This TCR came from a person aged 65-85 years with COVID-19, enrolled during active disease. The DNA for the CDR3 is TGTGCCAGCAGCCAAGGACAGCACAATCAGCCCCAGCATTTT. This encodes CASSQGQHNQPQHF.